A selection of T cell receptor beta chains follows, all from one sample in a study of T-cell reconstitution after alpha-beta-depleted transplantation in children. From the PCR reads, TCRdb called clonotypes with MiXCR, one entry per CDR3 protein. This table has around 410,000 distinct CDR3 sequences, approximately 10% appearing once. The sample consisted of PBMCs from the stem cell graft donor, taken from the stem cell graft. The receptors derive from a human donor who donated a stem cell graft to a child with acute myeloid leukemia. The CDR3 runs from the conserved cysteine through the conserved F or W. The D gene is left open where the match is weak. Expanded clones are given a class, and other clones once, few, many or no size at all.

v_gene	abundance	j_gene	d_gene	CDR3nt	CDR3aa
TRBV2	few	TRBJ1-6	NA	TGTGCCAGCAGTGAAGACCGGGACCCCCATAATTCACCCCTCCACTTT	CASSEDRDPHNSPLHF
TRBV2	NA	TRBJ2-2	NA	TGTGCCAGCAGTCAGATCTCGAACACCGGGGAGCTGTTTTTT	CASSQISNTGELFF
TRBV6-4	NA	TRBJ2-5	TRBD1	TGTGCCAGCAATGCGCATCGGGGACAGAACCAAGAGACCCAGTACTTC	CASNAHRGQNQETQYF
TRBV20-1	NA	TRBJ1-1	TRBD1	TGCAGTGCCAGGGGGACGGTGAACACTGAAGCTTTCTTT	CSARGTVNTEAFF
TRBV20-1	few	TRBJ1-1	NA	TGCAGTGCCAAGAAACCGGACGGGATGAACACTGAAGCTTTCTTT	CSAKKPDGMNTEAFF
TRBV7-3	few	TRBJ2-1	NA	TGTGCCAGCAGCTTCGGGGGCTTGAGCAATGAGCAGTTCTTC	CASSFGGLSNEQFF
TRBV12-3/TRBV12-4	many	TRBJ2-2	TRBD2	TGTGCCAGCAGGGCGGGACTAGAATACACCGGGGAGCTGTTTTTT	CASRAGLEYTGELFF
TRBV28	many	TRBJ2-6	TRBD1	TGTGCTACTAGGGACAGGGGGAGAGCTGGGGCCAACGTCCTGACTTTC	CATRDRGRAGANVLTF
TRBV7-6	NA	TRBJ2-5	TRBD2	TGTGCCAGCAGGCGACTAGCGGGAGCGGCCCAGTACTTC	CASRRLAGAAQYF
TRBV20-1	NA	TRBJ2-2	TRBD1	TGCAGTGCTAGAGAGGACAGGGGGCGGGGCGGGGAGCTGTTTTTT	CSAREDRGRGGELFF
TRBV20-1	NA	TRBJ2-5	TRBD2	TGCAGTGCTAGATCGACTAGCAAAGAGACCCAGTACTTC	CSARSTSKETQYF
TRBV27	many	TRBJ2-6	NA	TGTGCCAGCAGTTCCAGCCCTGGGGCCAACGTCCTGACTTTC	CASSSSPGANVLTF
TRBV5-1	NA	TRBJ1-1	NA	TGCGCCAGCAGCTTTGGGAGCGGACTGAACACTGAAGCTTTCTTT	CASSFGSGLNTEAFF
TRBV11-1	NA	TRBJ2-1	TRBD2	TGTGCCAGCAGCTCACTCGGACTAGCTTCTTTTGAGCAGTTCTTC	CASSSLGLASFEQFF
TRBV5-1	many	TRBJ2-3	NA	TGTGCCAGCAGTTTAGCCACAGATACGCAGTATTTT	CASSLATDTQYF
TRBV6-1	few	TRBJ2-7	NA	TGTGCCAGCAGTGGACTGGGGCCACCGTGGGACGAGCAGTACTTC	CASSGLGPPWDEQYF